The 8 T cell receptor beta chains reported below all come from one sample, sequenced in a study of glioma-infiltrating T cells after dendritic cell vaccination. Profiling relied on immunoSEQ multiplex PCR, and the TCRdb table lists in-frame clones only, not all of them. The table shows 45,000 to 55,000 clones, with 85% occurring only once. The specimen was blood, collected before dendritic cell vaccination. All receptors derive from a human donor with glioblastoma.

This chain connects TRBV6-1 to TRBJ1-4, with D possibly being TRBD1 (5 bases). CDR1 and CDR2 (germline): MNHNS, SASEGT. Trimming removed 8 bases from V and 8 bases from J, with 18 bases in between. CDR3 length: 14 residues. The chain's CDR3 is CASDRGGSEEKLFF. CDR3 nucleotide sequence: TGTGCCAGCGACCGGGGGGGGAGTGAAGAAAAACTGTTTTTT.

This chain links TRBV27 with TRBJ2-5, with D tentatively TRBD1 (6 bases). The CDR3 consists of 15 residues. V was shortened by 2 bases and J by 1 base, with 11 bases between the two germline ends. The V gene's germline CDR1 is MNHEY and CDR2 SMNVEV (reference sequence). The CDR3 DNA follows: TGTGCCAGCAGTTTACGGCAGGGGATCCAAGAGACCCAGTACTTC. Encoded protein: CASSLRQGIQETQYF.

The rearrangement links TRBV29-1 to TRBJ1-1; TRBD1 matches 7 bases. The ends lost 4 bases at V and 0 bases at J; junction bases unmatched: 5. The CDR3 sequence is 14 residues long. Germline V gives CDR1 SQVTM, CDR2 ANQGSEA. CDR3 DNA: TGCAGCGTTGGTCAGGGGGGTATGAACACTGAAGCTTTCTTT. The encoded protein is CSVGQGGMNTEAFF.

The V call is TRBV6-4, the J call TRBJ1-2, with a weak D call TRBD1 (6 bases). Trimming removed 2 bases from V and 3 bases from J, with 10 bases in between. This CDR3 region has 14 residues. Germline assignment: CDR1 MRHNA and CDR2 SNTAGT. The CDR3 here is CASSDPGQYYGYTF. CDR3 sequence (DNA): TGTGCCAGCAGTGACCCAGGACAGTACTATGGCTACACCTTC.

V is TRBV15 and J is TRBJ1-2; 7 positions agree with TRBD1. V dropped 0 bases and J dropped 2; count of bases not matched to a gene: 3. This CDR3 contains 15 residues. Germline CDR1 LNHNV, CDR2 YYDKDF (reference sequence). The CDR3, as DNA: TGTGCCACCAGCAGAGAAAACAGGGGAAACTATGGCTACACCTTC. Translation: CATSRENRGNYGYTF.

This rearrangement joins TRBV7-2 to TRBJ2-3; possibly TRBD1 for D (5 bases). Per germline, CDR1 SGHTA and CDR2 FQGNSA. The CDR3 totals 15 residues. V shed 1 base and J shed 0 bases, with 8 bases lying between them. As DNA, the CDR3 is TGTGCCAGCAGCTTAGGGGGCTACAGCACAGATACGCAGTATTTT. As protein: CASSLGGYSTDTQYF.

V and J are TRBV2 and TRBJ1-4; 7 nucleotides agree with TRBD1. V was pared by 5 bases and J by 3 bases, with 3 bases of the junction left unmatched. Looked up from germline, CDR1 is SNHLY and CDR2 is FYNNEI. This CDR3 comprises 14 residues. Written as DNA, the CDR3 is TGTGCCAGCAGTATACAGGGGCCTAATGAAAAACTGTTTTTT. Amino acids: CASSIQGPNEKLFF.

The chain has TRBV5-1 and TRBJ1-2; the D gene is possibly TRBD1 (6 bases). The CDR3 covers 13 residues. Between the trimmed V and J ends, which lost 0 bases and 3 bases, there was a span of 6 bases. Germline-derived CDR1 and CDR2 are SGHRS and YFSETQ. Here the CDR3 DNA reads TGCGCCAGCAGCTTGGAGGGGGACTATGGCTACACCTTC. Encoded protein: CASSLEGDYGYTF.